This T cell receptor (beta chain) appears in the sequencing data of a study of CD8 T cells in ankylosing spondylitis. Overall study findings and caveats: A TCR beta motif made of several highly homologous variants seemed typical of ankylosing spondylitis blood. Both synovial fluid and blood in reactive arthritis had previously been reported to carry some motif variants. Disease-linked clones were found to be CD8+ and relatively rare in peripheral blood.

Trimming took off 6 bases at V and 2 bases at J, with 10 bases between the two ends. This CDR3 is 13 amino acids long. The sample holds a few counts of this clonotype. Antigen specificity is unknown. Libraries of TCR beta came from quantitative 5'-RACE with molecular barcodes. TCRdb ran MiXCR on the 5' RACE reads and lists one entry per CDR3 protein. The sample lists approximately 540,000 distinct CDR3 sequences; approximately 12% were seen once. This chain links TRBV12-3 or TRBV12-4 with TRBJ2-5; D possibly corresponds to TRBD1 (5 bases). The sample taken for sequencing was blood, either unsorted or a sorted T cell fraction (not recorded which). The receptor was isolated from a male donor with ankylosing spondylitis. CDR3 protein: CASRRQIQETQYF. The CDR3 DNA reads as TGTGCCAGCAGAAGACAGATTCAAGAGACCCAGTACTTC.